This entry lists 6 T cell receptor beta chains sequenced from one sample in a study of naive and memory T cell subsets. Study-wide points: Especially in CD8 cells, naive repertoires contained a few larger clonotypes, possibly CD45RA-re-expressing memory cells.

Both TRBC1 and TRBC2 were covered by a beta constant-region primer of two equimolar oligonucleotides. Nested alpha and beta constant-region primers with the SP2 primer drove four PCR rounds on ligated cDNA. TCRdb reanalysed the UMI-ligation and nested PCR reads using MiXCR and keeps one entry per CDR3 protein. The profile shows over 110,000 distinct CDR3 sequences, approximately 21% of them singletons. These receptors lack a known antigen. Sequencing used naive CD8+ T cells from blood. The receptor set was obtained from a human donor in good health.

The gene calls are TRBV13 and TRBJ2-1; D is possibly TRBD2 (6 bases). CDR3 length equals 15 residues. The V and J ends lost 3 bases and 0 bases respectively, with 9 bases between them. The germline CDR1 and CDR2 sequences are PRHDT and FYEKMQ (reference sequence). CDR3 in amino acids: CASSFRGGSYNEQFF. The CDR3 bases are TGTGCCAGCAGCTTCCGGGGAGGCTCCTACAATGAGCAGTTCTTC.

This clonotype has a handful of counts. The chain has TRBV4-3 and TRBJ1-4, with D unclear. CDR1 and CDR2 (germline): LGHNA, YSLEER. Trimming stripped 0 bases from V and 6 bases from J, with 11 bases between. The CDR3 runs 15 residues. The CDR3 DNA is TGCGCCAGCAGCCAAGATCACAGTCGGGATGAAAAACTGTTTTTT. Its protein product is CASSQDHSRDEKLFF.

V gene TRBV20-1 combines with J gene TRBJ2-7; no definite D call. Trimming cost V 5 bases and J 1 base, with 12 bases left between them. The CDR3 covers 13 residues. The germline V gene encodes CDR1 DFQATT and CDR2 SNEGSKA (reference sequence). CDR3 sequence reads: CSASLRRSYEQYF. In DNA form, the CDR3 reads TGCAGTGCTTCACTACGACGATCCTACGAGCAGTACTTC.

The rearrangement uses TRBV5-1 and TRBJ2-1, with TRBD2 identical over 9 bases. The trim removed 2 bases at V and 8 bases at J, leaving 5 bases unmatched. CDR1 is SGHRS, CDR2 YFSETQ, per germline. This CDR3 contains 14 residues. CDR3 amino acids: CASSFLAGEDEQFF. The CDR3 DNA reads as TGCGCCAGCAGCTTCTTAGCGGGAGAAGATGAGCAGTTCTTC.

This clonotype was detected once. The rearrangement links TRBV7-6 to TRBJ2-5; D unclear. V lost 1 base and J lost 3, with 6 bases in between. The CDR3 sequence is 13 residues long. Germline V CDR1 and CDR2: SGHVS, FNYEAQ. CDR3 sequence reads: CASSLDREETQYF. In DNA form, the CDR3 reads TGTGCCAGCAGCTTAGACCGTGAAGAGACCCAGTACTTC. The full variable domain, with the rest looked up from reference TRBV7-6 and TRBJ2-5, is GAGVSQSPRYKVTKRGQDVALRCDPISGHVSLYWYRQALGQGPEFLTYFNYEAQQDKSGLPNDRFSAERPEGSISTLTIQRTEQRDSAMYRCASSLDREETQYFGPGTRLLVL.

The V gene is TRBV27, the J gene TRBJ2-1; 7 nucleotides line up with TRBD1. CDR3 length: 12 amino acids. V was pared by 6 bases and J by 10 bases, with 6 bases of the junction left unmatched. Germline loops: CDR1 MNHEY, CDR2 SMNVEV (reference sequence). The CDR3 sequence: CASRSGGAEQFF. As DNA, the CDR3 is TGTGCCAGCAGATCAGGGGGTGCGGAGCAGTTCTTC.